The rows below give T cell receptor beta chains drawn from one sample of a study of identical twins. MiXCR, run by TCRdb on the 5' RACE reads, gives a single entry per CDR3 protein. The profile shows about 520,000 distinct CDR3 sequences, approximately 22% of them singletons. The sample was also linked to a second study, of T cells expressing NK-cell markers.

The specimen sequenced was CD4+ T cells sorted from blood. Receptors were obtained from a woman aged 18-29 years in good health. CDR3s include the opening cysteine and the closing phenylalanine or tryptophan. The order of the fields is D gene, clone size, V gene, J gene, CDR3 protein, CDR3 DNA. D genes are given only for firm matches. Clone size, where shown, is once, few, many, or a class for clones that have expanded.

>.|once|TRBV21-1|TRBJ2-2
CASIYYTGELFF
TGTGCCAGTATCTATTACACCGGGGAGCTGTTTTTT
>TRBD1|many|TRBV20-1|TRBJ2-1
CSVPTGYNEQFF
TGCAGTGTCCCGACAGGGTACAATGAGCAGTTCTTC
>.|.|TRBV5-1|TRBJ1-2
CASSLEAQASYGYTF
TGCGCCAGCAGCTTGGAAGCGCAGGCTAGCTATGGCTACACCTTC
>TRBD2|few|TRBV20-1|TRBJ2-5
CSASLAGATLQTQYF
TGCAGTGCTAGTCTAGCGGGGGCCACCCTCCAGACCCAGTACTTC
>.|.|TRBV5-1|TRBJ1-2
CASSLQEPSPPYGYTF
TGCGCCAGCAGCTTGCAGGAGCCAAGCCCACCCTATGGCTACACCTTC
>TRBD1|.|TRBV24-1|TRBJ2-2
CATSPGGVGGELFF
TGTGCCACCAGTCCAGGGGGCGTCGGCGGGGAGCTGTTTTTT
>.|many|TRBV10-2|TRBJ2-4
CASTGKNIQYF
TGCGCCAGCACCGGGAAAAACATTCAGTACTTC
>TRBD1|few|TRBV20-1|TRBJ1-5
CSALGQGSQPQHF
TGCAGTGCTTTGGGACAGGGGAGCCAGCCCCAGCATTTT
>.|many|TRBV7-8|TRBJ2-3
CASSPGAGADTQYF
TGTGCCAGCAGCCCCGGGGCCGGCGCAGATACGCAGTATTTT
>.|.|TRBV21-1|TRBJ2-2
CASRKQAAPVQDTGELFF
TGTGCCAGCAGAAAGCAGGCCGCGCCCGTCCAGGACACCGGGGAGCTGTTTTTT
>.|once|TRBV5-6|TRBJ2-6
CASSLEGSSGANVLTF
TGTGCCAGCAGCTTGGAGGGGTCCTCTGGGGCCAACGTCCTGACTTTC
>TRBD1|few|TRBV5-5|TRBJ2-3
CASSIRQGRDTQYF
TGTGCCAGCAGCATCAGACAGGGTCGAGATACGCAGTATTTT
>.|few|TRBV7-2|TRBJ1-2
CASSRDMSGYTF
TGTGCCAGCAGCCGGGACATGAGTGGCTACACCTTC
>.|.|TRBV2|TRBJ1-3
CATIQGGGNTIYF
TGTGCCACTATACAGGGCGGTGGAAACACCATATATTTT
>.|few|TRBV20-1|TRBJ2-5
CSARHASEETQYF
TGCAGTGCTAGACATGCCAGCGAAGAGACCCAGTACTTC
>TRBD1|few|TRBV27|TRBJ1-2
CASSARTGNNYGYTF
TGTGCCAGCAGTGCCCGGACAGGGAACAACTATGGCTACACCTTC
>.|.|TRBV2|TRBJ1-5
CASRKGSNQPQHF
TGTGCCAGCAGAAAGGGGAGCAATCAGCCCCAGCATTTT
>TRBD2|.|TRBV6-5|TRBJ2-1
CASSYQPSGDNEQFF
TGTGCCAGCAGTTATCAGCCTAGCGGAGACAATGAGCAGTTCTTC
>.|.|TRBV27|TRBJ1-2
CASSLSPASNYGYTF
TGTGCCAGCAGTTTATCTCCAGCCTCTAACTATGGCTACACCTTC
>.|.|TRBV20-1|TRBJ1-5
CSARVPNNQPQHF
TGCAGTGCTAGAGTCCCCAACAATCAGCCCCAGCATTTT
>.|.|TRBV20-1|TRBJ1-2
CSASRQPNYGYTF
TGCAGTGCTAGTCGACAGCCTAACTATGGCTACACCTTC
>TRBD1|few|TRBV6-1|TRBJ1-4
CASRRQGFATNEKLFF
TGTGCCAGCAGGCGACAGGGCTTTGCAACTAATGAAAAACTGTTTTTT
>TRBD1|many|TRBV15|TRBJ2-7
CATSRAGQGSEQYF
TGTGCCACCAGCAGAGCGGGACAGGGAAGCGAGCAGTACTTC
>.|few|TRBV29-1|TRBJ2-3
CSVGGGTEGDTDTQYF
TGCAGCGTCGGAGGAGGGACGGAGGGAGACACAGATACGCAGTATTTT
>.|.|TRBV4-3|TRBJ2-7
CASSQGLGEAYEQYF
TGCGCCAGCAGCCAAGGACTAGGAGAGGCGTACGAGCAGTACTTC
>.|.|TRBV29-1|TRBJ2-7
CSTQGNYEQYF
TGCAGCACCCAGGGGAACTACGAGCAGTACTTC
>.|many|TRBV6-5|TRBJ2-3
CASSSPVHRTDTQYF
TGTGCCAGCAGTTCACCAGTCCACCGCACAGATACGCAGTATTTT